The clone carrying this T cell receptor beta chain occurred many times. This entry is derived from a study of T cell repertoires in cytomegalovirus infection. The length of the CDR3 is 14 residues. Trimming at V came to 5 bases and at J to 1 base, leaving 1 base not matched to a gene. Via MiXCR, TCRdb re-called the reads, giving one row per CDR3 protein. The sample records about 300,000 distinct CDR3 sequences, roughly 9.3% being singletons. Sequenced: PBMCs. The chain recombines TRBV12-3 or TRBV12-4 with TRBJ1-3; 8 bases map to TRBD1. The receptor's source is a human donor in good health (CMV status not recorded). Some clones in this sample may be carry-over from other donors' samples. DNA of the CDR3: TGTGCCAGCAGTCGACAGGGGTCTGGAAACACCATATATTTT. This codes for CASSRQGSGNTIYF.